This passage covers 32 T cell receptor beta chains from one sample sequenced in a study of radiation and T cells in renal cell carcinoma. Time point denoted: blood 2 weeks post-SBRT. As for treatment: 15 Gy SBRT to primary tumor, nephrectomy 4 weeks later. TCRdb keeps only in-frame clones here, not all; method: immunoSEQ multiplex PCR. The profile shows 60,000 to 65,000 clones, around 81% of them singletons. Sample: blood, taken from a patient whose treatment included radiotherapy and nephrectomy. The receptor source for this set is a man aged 55-75 years with renal cell carcinoma.

The chain employs TRBV9 and TRBJ2-2; 7 bases map to TRBD1. Per germline, CDR1 SGDLS and CDR2 YYNGEE. The CDR3 is 15 amino acids. V gave up 2 bases and J gave up 5 bases; unmatched junction bases: 6. CDR3: CASSVTTGRTGELFF. In DNA, the CDR3 is TGTGCCAGCAGCGTCACGACAGGGCGGACCGGGGAGCTGTTTTTT.

The gene calls are TRBV5-5 and TRBJ2-5; unclear D gene. The CDR3 is made up of 13 amino acids. Trimming took off 4 bases at V and 4 bases at J, with 11 bases between the two ends. Germline CDR1 reads SGHKS; CDR2 reads YYEKEE (reference sequence). The CDR3 sequence: CASSPPARETQYF. CDR3 nucleotide sequence: TGTGCCAGCAGCCCCCCAGCGCGAGAGACCCAGTACTTC.

The chain is built from TRBV18 and TRBJ2-1; D call uncertain. The V gene's germline CDR1 is KGHSH and CDR2 LQKENI. The V and J ends lost 0 bases and 8 bases respectively, with 17 bases between them. The CDR3 totals 16 residues. The CDR3 coding sequence is TGTGCCAGCTCACCACCTGATATCGGCAAGGTCGATGAGCAGTTCTTC. Its protein product is CASSPPDIGKVDEQFF.

CDR3 protein: CASSLGGIPWGEQYV. CDR3 coding DNA: TGTGCCAGCAGCTTAGGAGGGATACCCTGGGGGGAGCAGTACGTC. V and J are TRBV11-2 and TRBJ2-7, with D possibly called TRBD1 or TRBD2 (5 bases each). Trimming removed 1 base from V and 7 bases from J, with 17 bases in between. This CDR3 is built from 15 residues. The V gene's germline CDR1 is SGHAT and CDR2 FQNNGV.

The chain recombines TRBV25-1 with TRBJ1-3, with D uncertain. The CDR3 sequence is 12 residues long. The germline gives CDR1 MGHDK, CDR2 SYGVNS. V was clipped by 6 bases and J by 4 bases, with 7 bases between them. This CDR3 reads CASRSEGNTIYF. The CDR3 coding sequence is TGTGCCAGCAGGTCGGAGGGAAACACCATATATTTT.

The genes are TRBV6-1 and TRBJ1-3; D ambiguous. Trimming removed 2 bases at V and 2 bases at J, with 10 bases between. Germline V gives CDR1 MNHNS, CDR2 SASEGT. CDR3 length: 15 amino acids. CDR3 sequence reads: CASSERRGAGNTIYF. Here the CDR3 DNA reads TGTGCCAGCAGTGAACGTCGAGGTGCTGGAAACACCATATATTTT.

The gene calls are TRBV6-1 and TRBJ2-6; 14 positions match TRBD2. Trimming took 4 bases from V and 0 from J; bases not matched to a gene: 8. The CDR3 contains 20 residues. Germline values: CDR1 MNHNS, CDR2 SASEGT. CDR3 region: CASSGLAGGKYSSGANVLTF. The CDR3 region has the DNA TGTGCCAGCAGTGGACTAGCGGGAGGGAAATATTCCTCTGGGGCCAACGTCCTGACTTTC.

V and J are TRBV7-9 and TRBJ2-5, with 9 bases aligning to TRBD2. Germline V gene lookup returns CDR1 SEHNR and CDR2 FQNEAQ (reference sequence). V was pared by 4 bases and J by 11 bases, with 5 bases of the junction left unmatched. The CDR3 consists of 12 residues. The CDR3 DNA reads as TGTGCCAGCAGCTCCGCGGGGGGGGAGCAGTACTTC. Translating gives CASSSAGGEQYF.

The CDR3 bases are TGTGCCTGGAGTGTCGGACAGGGTTACAATGAGCAGTTCTTC. Protein: CAWSVGQGYNEQFF. The chain uses TRBV30 and TRBJ2-1, with 8 positions matching TRBD1. The CDR3 is 14 residues long. Trimming removed 0 bases from V and 4 bases from J; junction bases left unmatched: 2. Germline loops: CDR1 GTSNPN, CDR2 SVGIG (reference sequence).

The V call is TRBV6-5, the J call TRBJ2-1; D gene ambiguous. Germline V gene sequence: CDR1 MNHEY, CDR2 SVGAGI. The V end was cut by 2 bases, the J end by 5 bases, with 10 bases between. This CDR3 region has 14 residues. The CDR3 DNA is TGTGCCAGCAGTTACACCACATACAACAATGAGCAGTTCTTC. This codes for CASSYTTYNNEQFF.

This clone was counted a few times. This chain's CDR3 is CSAEAEEATF. CDR3 DNA: TGCAGTGCTGAGGCGGAGGAAGCCACCTTC. V and J are TRBV20-1 and TRBJ1-2; D unresolved. The V gene lost 5 bases and the J gene lost 13 bases, with 14 bases spanning the gap. The CDR3 extends over 10 amino acids. Looked up from germline, CDR1 is DFQATT and CDR2 is SNEGSKA (reference sequence).

The genes are TRBV2 and TRBJ2-5; D is perhaps TRBD1 or TRBD2 (5 bases each). Per the germline V gene, CDR1 is SNHLY and CDR2 is FYNNEI. V shed 2 bases and J shed 7 bases, with 17 bases lying between them. The CDR3 has 15 residues. The chain's CDR3 is CASSERGPWKGTQYF. CDR3 in DNA: TGTGCCAGCAGTGAAAGGGGACCTTGGAAGGGGACCCAGTACTTC. The variable domain in full, with the rest retrieved from reference TRBV2 and TRBJ2-5, is EPEVTQTPSHQVTQMGQEVILRCVPISNHLYFYWYRQILGQKVEFLVSFYNNEISEKSEIFDDQFSVERPDGSNFTLKIRSTKLEDSAMYFCASSERGPWKGTQYFGPGTRLLVL.

The J gene is TRBJ2-5, the V gene TRBV7-9, with D uncertain. CDR3 size: 16 residues. V gave up 5 bases and J gave up 0 bases, with 16 bases separating them. Germline V lookup: CDR1 SEHNR, CDR2 FQNEAQ (reference sequence). The CDR3, as DNA: TGTGCCAGCAGCCCACTAACGGAACCGTACCAAGAGACCCAGTACTTC. This codes for CASSPLTEPYQETQYF.

The chain uses TRBV29-1 and TRBJ1-1; 9 nucleotides line up with TRBD1. This CDR3 region has 14 residues. Per germline, CDR1 SQVTM and CDR2 ANQGSEA. The junction had 11 bases not matched to a gene; V was cut back by 6 bases and J by 6 bases. This CDR3 reads CSVSTGGSKAEAFF. The CDR3 coding sequence is TGCAGCGTATCGACAGGGGGTTCTAAGGCTGAAGCTTTCTTT.

Regarding this clone: The junction shows a germline mismatch at one end, possibly a read error. The V call is TRBV7-2, the J call TRBJ2-3, with 10 nucleotides matching TRBD2. This CDR3 contains 14 residues. Germline V gene lookup returns CDR1 SGHTA and CDR2 FQGNSA. The CDR3 bases are TGTGCCAGCAGCCTAGCGGGGGCCACAGATACGCAGTATTTT. This codes for CASSLAGATDTQYF. Complete variable domain (other parts from reference TRBV7-2 and TRBJ2-3): GAGVSQSPSNKVTEKGKDVELRCDPISGHTALYWYRQSLGQGLEFLIYFQGNSAPDKSGLPSDRFSAERTGGSVSTLTIQRTQQEDSAVYLCASSLAGATDTQYFGPGTRLTVL.

The genes are TRBV9 and TRBJ1-3; weak D call: TRBD1 (6 bases). This CDR3 has 14 residues. Germline-derived CDR1 and CDR2 are SGDLS and YYNGEE. V lost 5 bases and J lost 9, with 18 bases in between. DNA of the CDR3: TGTGCCAGCAGTACCAACGGGGGCCAGGGCACCATATATTTT. Residues: CASSTNGGQGTIYF.

The sample holds one count of this clone. CDR3 coding DNA: TGTGCCAGCAGCCAATGGGGGCTTGGGCTAGCGGGTCCCTACAATGAGCAGTTCTTC. Translating it yields CASSQWGLGLAGPYNEQFF. This sequence joins TRBV4-2 and TRBJ2-1, with 8 bases identical to TRBD2. Looked up from germline, CDR1 is LGHNA and CDR2 is YNFKEQ. Trimming at V came to 2 bases and at J to 2 bases, leaving 14 bases not matched to a gene. This CDR3 is 19 amino acids long.

This clone turned up a few times. Other DNA sequences in the sample encode the same CDR3. The chain recombines TRBV20-1 with TRBJ2-7; TRBD2 might be the D (6 bases). The germline gives CDR1 DFQATT, CDR2 SNEGSKA (reference sequence). The V and J ends lost 7 bases and 2 bases respectively, with 9 bases between them. The CDR3 extends over 11 amino acids. DNA of the CDR3: TGCAGTGTGGGGGGTGCCTACGAGCAGTACTTC. As protein: CSVGGAYEQYF.

V gene TRBV5-1 combines with J gene TRBJ1-1; possibly TRBD1 for D (6 bases). The germline gives CDR1 SGHRS, CDR2 YFSETQ. The CDR3 is 14 residues long. V lost 3 bases, J lost 8 bases, and 17 bases lay in between. The chain's CDR3 is CASSYRTDGTEAFF. The CDR3 coding sequence is TGCGCCAGCAGCTATAGGACAGACGGGACCGAAGCTTTCTTT. Variable domain in full (rest from reference TRBV5-1 and TRBJ1-1): KAGVTQTPRYLIKTRGQQVTLSCSPISGHRSVSWYQQTPGQGLQFLFEYFSETQRNKGNFPGRFSGRQFSNSRSEMNVSTLELGDSALYLCASSYRTDGTEAFFGQGTRLTVV.

The chain carries TRBV21-1 and TRBJ2-1; the table's D call of TRBD1 was not tested on the DNA. TRBV21-1 is listed as a pseudogene. The CDR3 contains 14 residues. As DNA, the CDR3 is TGTGCCAGCAGCAAGGGTCCCAGGGGCAATGAGCAGTTCTTC. Residues: CASSKGPRGNEQFF.

This chain connects TRBV27 to TRBJ1-2; 9 nucleotides agree with TRBD1. The CDR3 consists of 14 residues. V gave up 5 bases and J gave up 4 bases; unmatched junction bases: 5. Germline V gives CDR1 MNHEY, CDR2 SMNVEV (reference sequence). This CDR3 reads CASSPTGGAYGYTF. CDR3 nucleotides: TGTGCCAGCAGTCCGACAGGGGGGGCCTATGGCTACACCTTC.

The chain employs TRBV13 and TRBJ2-2; tentative D call: TRBD1 (6 bases). The V end was cut by 6 bases, the J end by 6 bases, with 11 bases between. The CDR3 is made up of 13 amino acids. From germline, CDR1 is PRHDT and CDR2 FYEKMQ (reference sequence). The CDR3 DNA reads TGTGCCAGCAGGGGGGCCAAGGCCGGGGAGCTGTTTTTT. It yields the protein CASRGAKAGELFF. The full variable domain, in which reference TRBV13 and TRBJ2-2 provide the parts outside the CDR3, is AAGVIQSPRHLIKEKRETATLKCYPIPRHDTVYWYQQGPGQDPQFLISFYEKMQSDKGSIPDRFSAQQFSDYHSELNMSSLELGDSALYFCASRGAKAGELFFGEGSRLTVL.

This chain uses TRBV30 with TRBJ2-2; 12 positions match TRBD2. Germline lookup yields CDR1 GTSNPN and CDR2 SVGIG (reference sequence). Unmatched junction bases numbered 6, after V lost 7 bases and J lost 3 bases. The CDR3 covers 15 residues. CDR3 bases: TGTGCCTACCTAGCGGGGGGGCCGTACACCGGGGAGCTGTTTTTT. The encoded protein is CAYLAGGPYTGELFF.

This chain joins TRBV6-5 and TRBJ1-2; 7 bases are shared with TRBD1. CDR1 and CDR2 (germline): MNHEY, SVGAGI. V was clipped by 0 bases and J by 4 bases; unmatched bases: 5. The CDR3 is 15 amino acids. CDR3 in amino acids: CASSYSEGAGYGYTF. The CDR3 DNA sequence: TGTGCCAGCAGTTACTCTGAGGGGGCAGGCTATGGCTACACCTTC.

This clone has a handful of counts. The chain links TRBV15 to TRBJ1-2, with 8 positions matching TRBD1. This CDR3 comprises 15 residues. V was pared by 3 bases and J by 4 bases, with 7 bases of the junction left unmatched. The germline CDR1 and CDR2 sequences are LNHNV and YYDKDF (reference sequence). The CDR3 spells CATSREGTGGYGYTF. CDR3 sequence (DNA): TGTGCCACCAGCAGGGAGGGGACAGGCGGCTATGGCTACACCTTC.

The V and J genes are TRBV5-1 and TRBJ1-5, with no clear D. This CDR3 region has 15 residues. V was shortened by 0 bases and J by 2 bases, with 9 bases between the two germline ends. Per the germline V gene, CDR1 is SGHRS and CDR2 is YFSETQ. The CDR3 DNA reads TGCGCCAGCAGCTTGGCGGGTGTCGGCAATCAGCCCCAGCATTTT. Protein sequence: CASSLAGVGNQPQHF.

The CDR3 reads CASRSTNSNQPQHF. In DNA form, the CDR3 reads TGTGCCAGCAGGTCCACCAATAGCAATCAGCCCCAGCATTTT. The chain combines TRBV6-6 with TRBJ1-5, with D unclear. CDR3 length equals 14 residues. CDR1 and CDR2 from the germline V gene are MNHNY and SVGAGI (reference sequence). Trimming stripped 6 bases from V and 0 bases from J, with 9 bases between.

The chain couples TRBV6-6 to TRBJ1-1; a possible D gene is TRBD1 (6 bases). V was trimmed by 7 bases and J by 0 bases, leaving 12 bases between them. This CDR3 spans 14 amino acids. Per germline, CDR1 MNHNY and CDR2 SVGAGI (reference sequence). For the CDR3, the DNA is TGTGCCAGCAACCTAGGACAGCTGAACACTGAAGCTTTCTTT. It is translated as CASNLGQLNTEAFF.

This clone was counted only a few times. The V gene is TRBV6-5, the J gene TRBJ1-3; D is unresolved. Looked up from germline, CDR1 is MNHEY and CDR2 is SVGAGI. V shed 5 bases and J shed 0 bases, with 11 bases lying between them. CDR3 length equals 15 residues. This chain's CDR3 is CASSTPGPSGNTIYF. The CDR3 DNA is TGTGCCAGCAGTACCCCCGGGCCCTCTGGAAACACCATATATTTT.

The CDR3 protein is CSADRGNTEAFF. CDR3 bases: TGCAGCGCTGACAGGGGGAACACTGAAGCTTTCTTT. The J gene is TRBJ1-1, the V gene TRBV29-1; 8 bases agree with TRBD1. J lost 1 base, V lost 7 bases, and 2 bases had no gene match. The germline CDR1 and CDR2 sequences are SQVTM and ANQGSEA. The CDR3 is 12 residues long.

This chain connects TRBV6-5 to TRBJ1-6; no definite D call. This CDR3 spans 14 amino acids. Germline loops: CDR1 MNHEY, CDR2 SVGAGI. Trimming took off 1 base at V and 7 bases at J, with 8 bases between the two ends. The CDR3 loop reads CASSYYSGNSPLHF. CDR3 sequence (DNA): TGTGCCAGCAGTTACTACAGTGGAAATTCACCCCTCCACTTT.

Only one count was recorded for this clone. This chain uses TRBV6-5 with TRBJ1-2, with TRBD1 identical over 9 bases. The germline V gene encodes CDR1 MNHEY and CDR2 SVGAGI. This CDR3 has 14 amino acids. Trimming cost V 5 bases and J 2 bases; bases outside gene matches: 3. In nucleotides, the CDR3 is TGTGCCAGCAGTCGGGACAGGGTGAACTATGGCTACACCTTC. This sequence encodes CASSRDRVNYGYTF.